This T cell receptor (beta chain) came from a study of blood T cell repertoires in COVID-19. Study-level information: Sites in the United States, Italy and Spain provided acute and convalescent COVID-19 samples. The analysed material was cDNA or gDNA that came from T cells, B-cell-depleted T cells, or PBMCs.

In the study's own analysis: By means of reference gene primer amplification, nucleated cell counts were estimated. Only in-frame clones appear in the TCRdb table, and some are missing; sequencing was by immunoSEQ multiplex PCR. V, J and clone size are taken as reported in that table, and D and trimming were inferred from the DNA itself. The sample lists about 120,000 clones, over 80% occurring once. With regard to this clone: The identical CDR3 is also encoded by other nucleotide sequences in the sample.

The source is an older woman with acute or convalescent COVID-19. Sequenced material: peripheral blood.

CDR3 in amino acids: CAWSQQGDQPQHF. The CDR3 bases are TGTGCCTGGAGTCAGCAGGGGGATCAGCCCCAGCATTTT. The V gene is TRBV30, the J gene TRBJ1-5, with 7 bases aligning to TRBD1. Germline lookup yields CDR1 GTSNPN and CDR2 SVGIG (reference sequence). The CDR3 is 13 amino acids. Losses at the gene ends were 2 bases for V and 5 bases for J; bases not matched to a gene: 3.